These 20 T cell receptor beta chains were all obtained from the same sample, sequenced in a study of T cell responses to AZD1222 COVID-19 vaccine. Sequencing used immunoSEQ multiplex PCR; TCRdb keeps in-frame clones, though not all of them. The repertoire holds about 120,000 clones, around 90% seen once, with roughly 1.5% in the top ten. The sample in question was peripheral blood, obtained on day 0 of AZD1222 vaccination. All receptors come from an adult in good health.

The chain carries TRBV2 and TRBJ1-5, with D uncertain. Germline V CDR1 and CDR2: SNHLY, FYNNEI. This CDR3 contains 15 residues. V was clipped by 4 bases and J by 0 bases, with 10 bases between them. Written as DNA, the CDR3 is TGTGCCAGCAGTGCAGAGTACTCTAGCAATCAGCCCCAGCATTTT. Its protein is CASSAEYSSNQPQHF. The full variable domain, completed using reference TRBV2 and TRBJ1-5, is EPEVTQTPSHQVTQMGQEVILRCVPISNHLYFYWYRQILGQKVEFLVSFYNNEISEKSEIFDDQFSVERPDGSNFTLKIRSTKLEDSAMYFCASSAEYSSNQPQHFGDGTRLSIL.

The chain is built from TRBV29-1 and TRBJ1-4; possible D gene TRBD1, 6 bases. The V end was cut by 6 bases, the J end by 0 bases, with 11 bases between. This CDR3 is 14 amino acids long. Germline V gives CDR1 SQVTM, CDR2 ANQGSEA. The CDR3 protein is CSVQGITTNEKLFF. In DNA, the CDR3 is TGCAGCGTACAGGGAATTACAACTAATGAAAAACTGTTTTTT. Full variable domain (outside the CDR3, taken from reference TRBV29-1 and TRBJ1-4): SAVISQKPSRDICQRGTSLTIQCQVDSQVTMMFWYRQQPGQSLTLIATANQGSEATYESGFVIDKFPISRPNLTFSTLTVSNMSPEDSSIYLCSVQGITTNEKLFFGSGTQLSVL.

V is TRBV10-2 and J is TRBJ1-2; no firm D call. The CDR3 loop spans 12 amino acids. V lost 0 bases, J lost 6 bases, and 5 bases lay in between. Germline V gives CDR1 WSHSY, CDR2 SAAADI. Written as DNA, the CDR3 is TGCGCCAGCAGTGAGTCGTCGAATGGCTACACCTTC. Translation gives CASSESSNGYTF.

This chain connects TRBV18 to TRBJ1-1; tentative D call: TRBD1 (6 bases). Germline CDR1 is KGHSH and CDR2 is LQKENI. This CDR3 contains 18 residues. Trimming pared 1 base from V and 0 bases from J, leaving 18 bases between. The CDR3 DNA is TGTGCCAGCTCACCACGGACCAATCTACAGGGCATGAACACTGAAGCTTTCTTT. This sequence encodes CASSPRTNLQGMNTEAFF.

This clone was recorded once. The chain joins TRBV19 to TRBJ2-7, with 7 bases that match TRBD1. CDR3 length equals 14 residues. V lost 4 bases and J lost 0; bases outside the gene matches: 3. CDR1 and CDR2 from the germline V gene are LNHDA and SQIVND (reference sequence). CDR3 DNA: TGTGCCAGTAGTAAGGACAGGAGCTCCTACGAGCAGTACTTC. Translated: CASSKDRSSYEQYF.

The CDR3 nucleotides read TGCGCCAGCAGCGCGACAGGGGCGGATAATGAAAAACTGTTTTTT. Translating gives CASSATGADNEKLFF. The chain carries TRBV5-1 and TRBJ1-4, with TRBD1 matching 8 bases. This CDR3 region has 15 residues. V trimming: 4 bases; J trimming: 4 bases; junction bases outside the gene matches: 6. Germline lookup yields CDR1 SGHRS and CDR2 YFSETQ.

V and J are TRBV7-8 and TRBJ1-5; D is unclear. Germline V gene sequence: CDR1 SGHVS, CDR2 FQNEAQ. V lost 4 bases, J lost 6 bases, and 19 bases lay in between. The CDR3 consists of 16 residues. This chain's CDR3 is CASSSNRANPGQPQHF. CDR3 nucleotides: TGTGCCAGCAGCTCCAACCGGGCCAACCCGGGTCAGCCCCAGCATTTT.

The rearrangement joins TRBV5-4 to TRBJ1-2; D is unclear. V dropped 0 bases and J dropped 2 bases, with 8 bases sitting between them. Germline V gives CDR1 SGHNT, CDR2 YYREEE (reference sequence). CDR3 length: 14 residues. CDR3 DNA sequence: TGTGCCAGCAGCTTGGAGGCCTTCAACTATGGCTACACCTTC. It yields the protein CASSLEAFNYGYTF.

The chain links TRBV2 to TRBJ1-2, with TRBD1 as a possible D gene (5 bases). The V gene's germline CDR1 is SNHLY and CDR2 FYNNEI. This CDR3 comprises 13 residues. The V gene lost 7 bases and the J gene lost 3 bases, with 12 bases spanning the gap. The CDR3 coding sequence is TGTGCCAGCACTTTTCGGGGGGACTATGGCTACACCTTC. Its protein product is CASTFRGDYGYTF.

The V gene is TRBV3-1 (or the pseudogene TRBV3-2), the J gene TRBJ2-3; 8 bases align to TRBD2. From germline, CDR1 is LGHDT and CDR2 YNNKEL (reference sequence). The CDR3 totals 16 residues. With V trimmed by 2 bases and J by 3 bases, 7 bases remained unmatched. The CDR3 loop reads CASSQFSRGATDTQYF. In nucleotides, the CDR3 is TGTGCCAGCAGCCAATTCTCGCGGGGGGCAACAGATACGCAGTATTTT.

V and J are TRBV19 and TRBJ2-7, with a tentative D call TRBD1 (5 bases). The CDR3 runs to 14 residues. V was shortened by 8 bases and J by 2 bases, with 16 bases between the two germline ends. CDR1 LNHDA and CDR2 SQIVND come from the germline V gene (reference sequence). This CDR3 is CASSPGYRTYEQYF. The CDR3 bases are TGTGCCAGTTCTCCAGGGTATCGAACCTACGAGCAGTACTTC.

The gene calls are TRBV6-1 and TRBJ2-7, with 7 bases lining up with TRBD2. The CDR3 sequence is 15 residues long. The V gene's germline CDR1 is MNHNS and CDR2 SASEGT. The junction had 12 bases not matched to a gene; V was cut back by 1 base and J by 9 bases. The CDR3 region has the DNA TGTGCCAGCAGTGAAGAGGCTAGCGGAGCCCGCGGGCAGTACTTC. Its translation: CASSEEASGARGQYF.

The chain employs TRBV6-5 and TRBJ1-1, with D perhaps TRBD1 (5 bases). CDR3 length equals 14 residues. Germline loops: CDR1 MNHEY, CDR2 SVGAGI. Between the trimmed V and J ends, which lost 8 bases and 0 bases, there was a span of 13 bases. The CDR3 sequence: CASVAEGMNTEAFF. The CDR3 DNA sequence: TGTGCCAGCGTCGCAGAGGGGATGAACACTGAAGCTTTCTTT.

The V and J genes are TRBV5-1 and TRBJ2-3; D is uncertain. The CDR3 loop spans 14 amino acids. CDR1 and CDR2 from the germline V gene are SGHRS and YFSETQ. V lost 4 bases to trimming and J lost 1 base, with 10 bases between them. CDR3 protein: CASSKDGGTDTQYF. Written as DNA, the CDR3 is TGCGCCAGCAGCAAGGACGGAGGCACAGATACGCAGTATTTT.

In DNA form, the CDR3 reads TGCGCCAGCAGCTTGGGGTCGGTGGGACTAGCGGGGATCACCTCTAGCACAGATACGCAGTATTTT. Translation gives CASSLGSVGLAGITSSTDTQYF. The chain combines TRBV5-1 with TRBJ2-3; 13 bases agree with TRBD2. V was pared by 0 bases and J by 0 bases, with 16 bases of the junction left unmatched. CDR1 is SGHRS and CDR2 is YFSETQ in the germline V gene. CDR3 size: 22 residues.

The chain employs TRBV19 and TRBJ1-1; 9 nucleotides line up with TRBD1. CDR1 is LNHDA, CDR2 SQIVND, per germline (reference sequence). The trim removed 5 bases at V and 1 base at J, leaving 5 bases unmatched. The CDR3 has 15 amino acids. CDR3 DNA sequence: TGTGCCAGTAGTCCTTACAGGGGGCGGAACACTGAAGCTTTCTTT. Protein: CASSPYRGRNTEAFF.

V and J are TRBV6-5 and TRBJ1-1; D possibly corresponds to TRBD1 (5 bases). CDR1 and CDR2 (germline): MNHEY, SVGAGI. Trimming cost V 5 bases and J 1 base, with 8 bases left between them. The CDR3 sequence is 13 residues long. CDR3 nucleotides: TGTGCCAGCAGTACAGGATCGAACACTGAAGCTTTCTTT. Residues: CASSTGSNTEAFF.

The table lists this clone with a few counts. This chain connects TRBV19 to TRBJ2-7; unclear D gene. V lost 5 bases and J 2 bases, leaving 10 bases between the germline ends. The CDR3 spans 13 residues. Germline-derived CDR1 and CDR2 are LNHDA and SQIVND (reference sequence). The CDR3 here is CASSVGRTYEQYF. As DNA, the CDR3 is TGTGCCAGTAGTGTTGGACGGACCTACGAGCAGTACTTC. The full variable domain, rest sourced from reference TRBV19 and TRBJ2-7, is DGGITQSPKYLFRKEGQNVTLSCEQNLNHDAMYWYRQDPGQGLRLIYYSQIVNDFQKGDIAEGYSVSREKKESFPLTVTSAQKNPTAFYLCASSVGRTYEQYFGPGTRLTVT.

The chain is built from TRBV6-5 and TRBJ2-1; D is possibly TRBD1 (5 bases). This CDR3 contains 13 residues. Germline V lookup: CDR1 MNHEY, CDR2 SVGAGI. Trimming removed 2 bases at V and 12 bases at J, with 14 bases between. The CDR3 DNA reads TGTGCCAGCAGTTACGGACAAACGCCGGTGCAGTTCTTC. Encoded protein: CASSYGQTPVQFF.

The chain employs TRBV5-6 and TRBJ2-7, with 9 bases lining up with TRBD2. Germline loops: CDR1 SGHDT, CDR2 YYEEEE. The CDR3 has 14 amino acids. The junction had 6 bases not matched to a gene; V was cut back by 5 bases and J by 3 bases. Here the CDR3 DNA reads TGTGCCAGCAGGCAAGCGGGAGGAGGCTACGAGCAGTACTTC. As protein: CASRQAGGGYEQYF.